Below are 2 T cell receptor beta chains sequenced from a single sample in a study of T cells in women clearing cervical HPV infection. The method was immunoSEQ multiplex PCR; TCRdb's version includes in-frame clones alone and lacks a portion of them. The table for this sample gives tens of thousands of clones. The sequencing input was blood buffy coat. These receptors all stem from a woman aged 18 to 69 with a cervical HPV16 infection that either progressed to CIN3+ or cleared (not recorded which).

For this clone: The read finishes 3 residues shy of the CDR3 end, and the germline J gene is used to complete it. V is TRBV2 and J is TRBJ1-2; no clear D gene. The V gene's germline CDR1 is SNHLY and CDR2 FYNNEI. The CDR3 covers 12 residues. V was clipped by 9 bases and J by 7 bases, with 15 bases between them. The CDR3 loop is CARTTKGFGYTF. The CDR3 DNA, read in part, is TGTGCCAGAACGACGAAGGGTTTTGGC.

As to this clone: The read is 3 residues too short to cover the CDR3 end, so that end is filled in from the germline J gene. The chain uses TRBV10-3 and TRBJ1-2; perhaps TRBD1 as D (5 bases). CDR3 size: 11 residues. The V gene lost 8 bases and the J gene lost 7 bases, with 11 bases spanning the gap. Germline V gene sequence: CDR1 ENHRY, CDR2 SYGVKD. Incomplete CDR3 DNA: TGTGCCATCCAGGGTTCTCGTGGC. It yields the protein CAIQGSRG. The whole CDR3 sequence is CAIQGSRGYTF.